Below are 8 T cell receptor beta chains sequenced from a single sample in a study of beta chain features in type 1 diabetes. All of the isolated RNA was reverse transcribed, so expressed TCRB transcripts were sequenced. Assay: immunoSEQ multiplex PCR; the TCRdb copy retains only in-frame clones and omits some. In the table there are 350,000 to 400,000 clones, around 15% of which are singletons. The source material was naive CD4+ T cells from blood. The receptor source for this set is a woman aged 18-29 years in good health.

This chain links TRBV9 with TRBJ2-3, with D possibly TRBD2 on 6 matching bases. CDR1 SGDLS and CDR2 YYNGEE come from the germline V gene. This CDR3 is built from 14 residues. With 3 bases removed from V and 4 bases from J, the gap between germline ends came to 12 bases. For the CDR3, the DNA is TGTGCCAGCAGCGCTCCCCCGGGGGCAGATACGCAGTATTTT. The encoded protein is CASSAPPGADTQYF. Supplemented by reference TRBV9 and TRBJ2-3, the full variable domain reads DSGVTQTPKHLITATGQRVTLRCSPRSGDLSVYWYQQSLDQGLQFLIQYYNGEERAKGNILERFSAQQFPDLHSELNLSSLELGDSALYFCASSAPPGADTQYFGPGTRLTVL.

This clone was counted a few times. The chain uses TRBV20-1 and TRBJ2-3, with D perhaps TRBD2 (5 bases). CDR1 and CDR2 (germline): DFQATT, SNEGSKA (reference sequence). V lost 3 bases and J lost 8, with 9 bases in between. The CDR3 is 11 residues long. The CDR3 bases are TGCAGTGCTAGTCCGGGGTCTACGCAGTATTTT. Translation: CSASPGSTQYF.

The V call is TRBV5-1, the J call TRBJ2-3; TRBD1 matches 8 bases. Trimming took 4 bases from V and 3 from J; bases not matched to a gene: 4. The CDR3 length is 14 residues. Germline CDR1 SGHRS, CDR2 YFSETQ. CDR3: CASSVDRETDTQYF. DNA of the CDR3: TGCGCCAGCAGCGTGGACAGGGAAACAGATACGCAGTATTTT.

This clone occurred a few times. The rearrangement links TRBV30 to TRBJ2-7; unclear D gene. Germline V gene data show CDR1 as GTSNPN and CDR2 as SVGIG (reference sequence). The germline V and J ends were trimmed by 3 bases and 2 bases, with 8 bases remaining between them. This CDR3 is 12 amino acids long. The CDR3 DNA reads TGTGCCTGGAGCCTGACTGCCTACGAGCAGTACTTC. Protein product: CAWSLTAYEQYF.

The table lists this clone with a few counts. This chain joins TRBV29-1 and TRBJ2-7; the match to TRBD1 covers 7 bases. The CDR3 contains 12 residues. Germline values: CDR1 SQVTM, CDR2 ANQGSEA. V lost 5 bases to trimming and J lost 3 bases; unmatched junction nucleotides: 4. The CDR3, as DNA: TGCAGCGTTTCAGGGGGAGACTACGAGCAGTACTTC. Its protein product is CSVSGGDYEQYF.

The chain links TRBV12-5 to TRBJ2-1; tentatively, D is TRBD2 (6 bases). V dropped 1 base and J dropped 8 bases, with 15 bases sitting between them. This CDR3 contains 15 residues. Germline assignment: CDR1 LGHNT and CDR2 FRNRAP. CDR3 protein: CASGLANSRDYEQFF. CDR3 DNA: TGTGCTAGTGGTTTGGCCAACTCTAGGGACTATGAGCAGTTCTTC.

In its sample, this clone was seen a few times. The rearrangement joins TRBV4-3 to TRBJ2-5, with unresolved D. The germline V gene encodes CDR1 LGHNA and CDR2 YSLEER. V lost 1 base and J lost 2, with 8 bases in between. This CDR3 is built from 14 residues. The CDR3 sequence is CASSQGIAQETQYF. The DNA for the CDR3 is TGCGCCAGCAGCCAAGGTATAGCACAAGAGACCCAGTACTTC.

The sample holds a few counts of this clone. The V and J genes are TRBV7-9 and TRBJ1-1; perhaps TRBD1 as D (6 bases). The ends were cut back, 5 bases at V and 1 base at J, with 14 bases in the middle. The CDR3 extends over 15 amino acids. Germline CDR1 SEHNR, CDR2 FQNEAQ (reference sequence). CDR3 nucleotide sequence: TGTGCCAGCAGCGGGGGGGCAGGGGAGAACACTGAAGCTTTCTTT. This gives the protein CASSGGAGENTEAFF.